These 4 T cell receptor beta chains were sequenced from one sample in a study of cytomegalovirus exposure and HLA in healthy donors. PCR involved 60 Vbeta and 13 Jbeta primers. Repertoires were generated with immunoSEQ multiplex PCR, while TCRdb's copy carries only in-frame clones and drops some. The sample has 150,000 to 200,000 clones, over 75% seen once; the top ten hold about 9.3%. Sequenced sample: PBMCs. Receptors were obtained from a man younger than 35 in good health and CMV-seropositive.

The gene calls are TRBV21-1 and TRBJ2-5; the table's D call of TRBD2 was not tested on the DNA. TRBV21-1 is a pseudogene segment. The CDR3 is 16 residues long. CDR3 sequence reads: CASSKATALAEETQYF. As DNA, the CDR3 is TGTGCCAGCAGCAAAGCCACCGCACTAGCGGAGGAGACCCAGTACTTC.

The J gene is TRBJ2-5, the V gene TRBV27, with D perhaps matching TRBD2 (6 bases). The CDR3 has 16 amino acids. Germline values: CDR1 MNHEY, CDR2 SMNVEV (reference sequence). The V end was cut by 2 bases, the J end by 5 bases, with 18 bases between. The CDR3 here is CASSLDRESREETQYF. The CDR3 DNA reads TGTGCCAGCAGTTTAGATAGGGAGAGCCGGGAGGAGACCCAGTACTTC.

The rearrangement links TRBV2 to TRBJ1-4; 8 nucleotides align to TRBD1. V shed 11 bases, J shed 2 bases, and the junction held 7 bases outside the gene matches. Germline V lookup: CDR1 SNHLY, CDR2 FYNNEI. CDR3 length: 14 residues. For the CDR3, the DNA is TGTGCCGGGAAAGACAGGGGTACTAATGAAAAACTGTTTTTT. It yields the protein CAGKDRGTNEKLFF.

This rearrangement joins TRBV6-5 to TRBJ2-5; the match to TRBD2 covers 9 bases. The last part of the DNA fits TRBJ2-7 better; the J call may be wrong. CDR3 length: 14 residues. The germline CDR1 and CDR2 sequences are MNHEY and SVGAGI. The CDR3 DNA sequence: TGTGCCAGCAGGATAGCGGGGGATAACTACGAGCAGTACTTC. It specifies CASRIAGDNYEQYF.